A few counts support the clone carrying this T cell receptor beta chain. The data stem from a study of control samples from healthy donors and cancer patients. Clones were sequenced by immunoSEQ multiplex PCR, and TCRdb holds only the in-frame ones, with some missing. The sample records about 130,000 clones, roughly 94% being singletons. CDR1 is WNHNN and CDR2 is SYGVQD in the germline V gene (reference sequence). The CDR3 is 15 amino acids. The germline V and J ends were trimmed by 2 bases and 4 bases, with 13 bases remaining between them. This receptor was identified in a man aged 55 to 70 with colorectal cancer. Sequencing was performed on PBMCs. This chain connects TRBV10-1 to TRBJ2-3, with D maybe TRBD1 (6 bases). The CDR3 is CASSEEQGVADTQYF. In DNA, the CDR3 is TGCGCCAGCAGTGAGGAACAGGGAGTCGCAGATACGCAGTATTTT.